The entry below gives a single TCR beta chain sequence along with its context. This sample is part of a study of blood T cell repertoires in COVID-19. Overall study: Researchers got acute and convalescent COVID-19 samples from the United States, Italy and Spain.

In the source study's methods: Reference gene primer amplification in the assay estimated nucleated cell counts. The assay was immunoSEQ multiplex PCR, and TCRdb's table has in-frame clones only and misses some. For V, J and clone size, that table is used; D and trimming come from the DNA. The data contain about 320,000 clones, roughly 89% of them singletons. Two consecutive negative NP/OP PCR tests, clearance, or resolved symptoms defined Cohort 3 recovery. Germline CDR1 is GTSNPN and CDR2 is SVGIG (reference sequence). Deletions cut 1 base from V and 0 bases from J, with 10 bases between. The CDR3 is 14 residues long.

This receptor was taken from a woman aged 18 to 35 who had recovered from COVID-19. The J gene is TRBJ2-7, the V gene TRBV30, with D possibly TRBD1 on 5 matching bases. Material: PBMCs or T cells enriched from blood (not recorded which). This chain's CDR3 is CAWSEGPSSYEQYF. In DNA, the CDR3 is TGTGCCTGGAGTGAGGGGCCTTCCTCCTACGAGCAGTACTTC.